These 11 T cell receptor beta chains came from one sample sequenced in a study of blood T cell repertoires in COVID-19. The data were produced by immunoSEQ multiplex PCR, yet TCRdb's version contains in-frame clones alone and is incomplete. Of over 45,000 clones detected, 73% appear once; the ten largest clones hold less than 20%. The material sequenced was peripheral blood. These receptor sequences come from a woman aged 45-60 years with active or convalescent COVID-19.

This clone was detected many times. This CDR3 is CASSVEATPEGAFF. The CDR3 coding sequence is TGTGCCAGCAGCGTAGAGGCCACCCCGGAGGGAGCTTTCTTT. The chain has TRBV9 and TRBJ1-1; D remains ambiguous. The V gene lost 0 bases and the J gene lost 10 bases, with 16 bases spanning the gap. Germline V CDR1 and CDR2: SGDLS, YYNGEE. The CDR3 is 14 amino acids.

This clone occurred once. J is TRBJ1-2 and V is TRBV19; D may be TRBD1 (6 bases). From germline, CDR1 is LNHDA and CDR2 SQIVND (reference sequence). Trimming cost V 5 bases and J 6 bases, with 19 bases left between them. CDR3 length: 15 amino acids. CDR3 residues: CASSPTGTELNGYTF. In DNA, the CDR3 is TGTGCCAGTAGTCCGACAGGAACGGAACTGAATGGCTACACCTTC.

The chain recombines TRBV6-5 with TRBJ2-5; 7 bases fit TRBD1. The V gene's germline CDR1 is MNHEY and CDR2 SVGAGI. J gave up 6 bases and V 0 bases, and 7 bases lay outside the gene matches. The CDR3 covers 15 residues. In DNA form, the CDR3 reads TGTGCCAGCAGTTACTCGTCACAGGGGTTCAAGACCCAGTACTTC. This translates into CASSYSSQGFKTQYF.

The J gene is TRBJ2-3, the V gene TRBV15; TRBD1 might be the D (6 bases). CDR1 and CDR2 (germline): LNHNV, YYDKDF (reference sequence). V lost 5 bases and J 0 bases, leaving 18 bases between the germline ends. The CDR3 is 17 residues long. CDR3 residues: CATSLGPRGSSTDTQYF. The CDR3 DNA reads TGTGCCACCAGCCTCGGGCCCAGGGGTTCTAGCACAGATACGCAGTATTTT.

The chain has TRBV7-2 and TRBJ2-5; 7 bases are a match to TRBD2. Germline CDR1 SGHTA, CDR2 FQGNSA. The CDR3 runs 16 residues. With V trimmed by 2 bases and J by 5 bases, 11 bases remained unmatched. CDR3 nucleotide sequence: TGTGCCAGCAGCTTAATGGCTAGCGGTCGTGGGGAGACCCAGTACTTC. Its protein product is CASSLMASGRGETQYF.

CDR3 in DNA: TGTGCCAGCAGCCAAGATACTTTGCAAGAGACCCAGTACTTC. This gives the protein CASSQDTLQETQYF. The chain joins TRBV3-1 (or the pseudogene TRBV3-2) to TRBJ2-5, with no clear D. The germline V gene encodes CDR1 LGHDT and CDR2 YNNKEL (reference sequence). V dropped 0 bases and J dropped 2 bases, with 7 bases sitting between them. This CDR3 is built from 14 residues.

V is TRBV5-4 and J is TRBJ2-5; 10 nucleotides line up with TRBD2. V dropped 4 bases and J dropped 5; count of bases not matched to a gene: 8. Germline assignment: CDR1 SGHNT and CDR2 YYREEE (reference sequence). The CDR3 totals 15 residues. The CDR3 spells CASSPPAGGSETQYF. The CDR3 nucleotides read TGTGCCAGCAGCCCCCCAGCGGGAGGGAGTGAGACCCAGTACTTC.

The rearrangement joins TRBV7-8 to TRBJ2-1; 7 bases map to TRBD1. The germline V gene encodes CDR1 SGHVS and CDR2 FQNEAQ. This CDR3 is built from 16 residues. Trimming at V came to 2 bases and at J to 3 bases, leaving 7 bases not matched to a gene. CDR3 loop: CASSLLGQSDYNEQFF. CDR3 coding DNA: TGTGCCAGCAGCTTACTGGGACAGAGTGACTACAATGAGCAGTTCTTC.

A note on this clone: Other nucleotide sequences from this sample produce the same CDR3. The chain employs TRBV3-1 (or the pseudogene TRBV3-2) and TRBJ2-2; 9 nucleotides align to TRBD2. The V segment lost 4 bases and the J segment 6 bases; nucleotides outside the gene matches: 3. The CDR3 runs 14 residues. Per the germline V gene, CDR1 is LGHDT and CDR2 is YNNKEL (reference sequence). CDR3: CASSPGLAPGELFF. The CDR3 DNA follows: TGTGCCAGCAGCCCCGGACTAGCGCCCGGGGAGCTGTTTTTT.

The V gene is TRBV28, the J gene TRBJ2-1; 11 bases map to TRBD2. This CDR3 spans 17 amino acids. J was trimmed by 3 bases and V by 5 bases; bases with no gene match: 9. The germline V gene encodes CDR1 MDHEN and CDR2 SYDVKM. For the CDR3, the DNA is TGTGCCAGCAGTATGACCGGGACTAGCGGTAACTACAATGAGCAGTTCTTC. Protein product: CASSMTGTSGNYNEQFF.

The rearrangement joins TRBV5-1 to TRBJ1-2, with D possibly being TRBD1 (6 bases). The V and J ends lost 4 bases and 6 bases respectively, with 22 bases between them. The CDR3 is 16 amino acids. CDR1 and CDR2 from the germline V gene are SGHRS and YFSETQ. The chain's CDR3 is CASSLRGGPPGDGYTF. The CDR3 DNA is TGCGCCAGCAGCCTAAGGGGGGGGCCGCCAGGTGATGGCTACACCTTC.